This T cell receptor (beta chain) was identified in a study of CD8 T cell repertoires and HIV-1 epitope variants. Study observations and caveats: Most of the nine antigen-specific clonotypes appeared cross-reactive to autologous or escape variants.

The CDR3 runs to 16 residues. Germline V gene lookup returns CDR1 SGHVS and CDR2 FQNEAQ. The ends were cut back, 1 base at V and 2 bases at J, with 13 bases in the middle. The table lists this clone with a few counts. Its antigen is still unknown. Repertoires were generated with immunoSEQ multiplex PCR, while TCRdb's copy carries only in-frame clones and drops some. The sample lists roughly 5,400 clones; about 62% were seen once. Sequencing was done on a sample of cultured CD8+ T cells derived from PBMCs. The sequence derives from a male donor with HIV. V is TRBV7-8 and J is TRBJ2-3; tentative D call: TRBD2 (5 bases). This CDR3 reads CASSLVASFSTDTQYF. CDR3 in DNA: TGTGCCAGCAGCTTAGTGGCTAGCTTTTCCACAGATACGCAGTATTTT.